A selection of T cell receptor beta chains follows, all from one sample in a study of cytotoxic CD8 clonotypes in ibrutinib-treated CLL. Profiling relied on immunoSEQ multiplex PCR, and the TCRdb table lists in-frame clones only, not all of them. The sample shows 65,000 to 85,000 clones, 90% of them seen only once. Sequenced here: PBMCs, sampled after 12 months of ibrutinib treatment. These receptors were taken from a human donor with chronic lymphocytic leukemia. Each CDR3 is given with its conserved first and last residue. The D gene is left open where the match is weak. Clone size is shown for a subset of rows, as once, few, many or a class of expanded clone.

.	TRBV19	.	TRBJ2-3	CASSPSRGTTGADTQYF	TGTGCCAGTAGTCCCTCCCGAGGCACAACGGGGGCAGATACGCAGTATTTT
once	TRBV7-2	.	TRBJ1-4	CASSLERWETNEKLFF	TGTGCCAGCAGCCTTGAACGATGGGAAACTAATGAAAAACTGTTTTTT
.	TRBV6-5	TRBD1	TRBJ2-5	CASRLTGTGKETQYF	TGTGCCAGCAGACTAACCGGGACAGGGAAAGAGACCCAGTACTTC
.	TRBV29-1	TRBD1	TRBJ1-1	CSVQGAESTEAFF	TGCAGCGTCCAGGGGGCGGAATCTACTGAAGCTTTCTTT
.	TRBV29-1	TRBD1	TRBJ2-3	CSGETGWRTDTQYF	TGCAGCGGCGAGACAGGGTGGCGCACAGATACGCAGTATTTT
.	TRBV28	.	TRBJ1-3	CACTGSAGNTIYF	TGTGCCTGCACAGGGAGCGCGGGAAACACCATATATTTT
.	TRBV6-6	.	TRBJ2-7	CASSYGGQGHEQYF	TGTGCCAGCAGTTACGGTGGGCAGGGGCACGAGCAGTACTTC
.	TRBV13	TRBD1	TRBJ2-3	CASSLGQGSVDTQYF	TGTGCCAGCAGCTTGGGACAGGGGTCAGTAGATACGCAGTATTTT
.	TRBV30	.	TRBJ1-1	CAWSSGGMNTEAFF	TGTGCCTGGAGTTCCGGGGGCATGAACACTGAAGCTTTCTTT
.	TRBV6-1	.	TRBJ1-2	CASSEVQVVSYGYTF	TGTGCCAGCAGTGAAGTGCAGGTGGTGAGCTATGGCTACACCTTC
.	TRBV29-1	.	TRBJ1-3	CSVESNRVPGNTIYF	TGCAGCGTTGAATCTAACAGGGTACCTGGAAACACCATATATTTT
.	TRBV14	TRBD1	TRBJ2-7	CASSKRAGTGYYEQYF	TGTGCCAGCAGCAAAAGGGCGGGGACAGGGTACTACGAGCAGTACTTC
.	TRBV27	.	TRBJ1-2	CASSPSNLGYGYTF	TGTGCCAGCAGTCCAAGTAACCTAGGCTATGGCTACACCTTC
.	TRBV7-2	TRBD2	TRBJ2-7	CASSRPTRTSGLYEQYF	TGTGCCAGCAGCCGCCCTACCAGGACTAGCGGGCTCTACGAGCAGTACTTC
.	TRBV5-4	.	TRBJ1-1	CASSLDRMITEAFF	TGTGCCAGCAGCTTGGACAGGATGATAACTGAAGCTTTCTTT
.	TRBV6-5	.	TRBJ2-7	CASSYFAVVDEQYF	TGTGCCAGCAGTTACTTTGCGGTGGTTGACGAGCAGTACTTC
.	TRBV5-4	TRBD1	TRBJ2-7	CASSSSNRGIYEQYF	TGTGCCAGCAGCTCGTCCAACAGGGGAATTTACGAGCAGTACTTC
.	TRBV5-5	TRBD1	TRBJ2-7	CASSAVGQGGDEQYF	TGTGCCAGCAGCGCAGTTGGACAGGGGGGAGACGAGCAGTACTTC
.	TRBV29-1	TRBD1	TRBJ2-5	CSAGTEKETQYF	TGCAGCGCAGGGACAGAAAAAGAGACCCAGTACTTC
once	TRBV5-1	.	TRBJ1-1	CASSLTDPNTEAFF	TGCGCCAGCAGCTTGACAGACCCGAACACTGAAGCTTTCTTT
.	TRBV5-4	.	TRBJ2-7	CASRPPGSYEQYF	TGTGCCAGCAGGCCTCCGGGCTCCTACGAGCAGTACTTC
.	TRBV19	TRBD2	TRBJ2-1	CASSIASGIEGEQFF	TGTGCCAGTAGTATAGCTAGCGGGATAGAGGGTGAGCAGTTCTTC
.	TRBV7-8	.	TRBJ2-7	CASSFYEPYEQYF	TGTGCCAGCAGCTTCTACGAGCCCTACGAGCAGTACTTC
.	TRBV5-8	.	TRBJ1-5	CASSRRSNQPQHF	TGTGCCAGCAGCCGGAGAAGCAATCAGCCCCAGCATTTT
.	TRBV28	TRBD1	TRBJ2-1	CASSQGTGDSYNEQFF	TGTGCCAGCAGCCAAGGGACAGGAGACTCCTACAATGAGCAGTTCTTC
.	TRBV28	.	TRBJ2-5	CASSFQRTQETQYF	TGTGCCAGCAGTTTTCAACGGACCCAAGAGACCCAGTACTTC